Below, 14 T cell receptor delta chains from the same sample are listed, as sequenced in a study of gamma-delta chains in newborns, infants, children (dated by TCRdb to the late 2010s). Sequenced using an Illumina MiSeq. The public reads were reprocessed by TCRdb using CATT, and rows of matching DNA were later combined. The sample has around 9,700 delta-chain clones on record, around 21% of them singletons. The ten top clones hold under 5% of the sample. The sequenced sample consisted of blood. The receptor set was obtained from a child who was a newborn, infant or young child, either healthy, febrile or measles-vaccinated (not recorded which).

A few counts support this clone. Here the CDR3 DNA reads TGTGCCTGTGAACCACTGGGGGAGTACACCGATAAACTCATCTTT. Translation gives CACEPLGEYTDKLIF. The gene calls are TRDV2 and TRDJ1; 9 bases map to TRDD3. The V gene's germline CDR1 is GEAIGNYY and CDR2 EKD. V shed 4 bases, J shed 0 bases, and the junction held 5 bases outside the gene matches. The CDR3 consists of 15 residues.

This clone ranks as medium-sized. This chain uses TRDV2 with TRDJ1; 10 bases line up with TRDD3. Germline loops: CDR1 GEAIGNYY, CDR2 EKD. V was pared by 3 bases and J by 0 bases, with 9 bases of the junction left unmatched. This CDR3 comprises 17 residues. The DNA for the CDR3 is TGTGCCTGTGACGAAGTACTGGGGGATCAATACACCGATAAACTCATCTTT. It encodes CACDEVLGDQYTDKLIF.

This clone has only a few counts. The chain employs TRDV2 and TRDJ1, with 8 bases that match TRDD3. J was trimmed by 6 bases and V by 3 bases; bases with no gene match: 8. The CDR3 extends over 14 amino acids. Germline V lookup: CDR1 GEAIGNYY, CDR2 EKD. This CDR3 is CACDPLTGGHKLIF. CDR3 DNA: TGTGCCTGTGACCCTCTTACTGGGGGCCATAAACTCATCTTT.

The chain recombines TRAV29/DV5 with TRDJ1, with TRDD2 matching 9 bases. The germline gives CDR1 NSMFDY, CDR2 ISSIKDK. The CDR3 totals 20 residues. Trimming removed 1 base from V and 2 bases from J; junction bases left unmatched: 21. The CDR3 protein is CAASSVVPSYVSGSTDKLIF. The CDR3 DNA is TGTGCAGCAAGCTCAGTGGTTCCTTCCTACGTCTCCGGATCAACCGATAAACTCATCTTT.

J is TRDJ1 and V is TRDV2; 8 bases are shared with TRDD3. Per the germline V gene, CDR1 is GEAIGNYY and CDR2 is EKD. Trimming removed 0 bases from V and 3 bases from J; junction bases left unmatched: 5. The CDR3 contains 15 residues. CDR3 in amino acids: CACDTFGGSADKLIF. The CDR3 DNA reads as TGTGCCTGTGACACCTTTGGGGGATCGGCCGATAAACTCATCTTT.

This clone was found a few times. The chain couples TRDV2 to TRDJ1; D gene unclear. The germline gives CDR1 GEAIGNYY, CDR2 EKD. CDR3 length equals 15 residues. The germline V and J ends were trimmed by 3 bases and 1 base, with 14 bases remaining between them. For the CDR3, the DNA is TGTGCCTGTGACCCCGTCGGGCGTTCCACCGATAAACTCATCTTT. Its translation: CACDPVGRSTDKLIF.

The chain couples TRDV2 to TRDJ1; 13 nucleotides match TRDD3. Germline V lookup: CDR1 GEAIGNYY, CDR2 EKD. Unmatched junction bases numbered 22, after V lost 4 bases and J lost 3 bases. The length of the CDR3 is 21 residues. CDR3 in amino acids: CACEALLGDTHVWSSPDKLIF. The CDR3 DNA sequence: TGTGCCTGTGAGGCCCTACTGGGGGATACGCATGTATGGTCATCACCCGATAAACTCATCTTT.

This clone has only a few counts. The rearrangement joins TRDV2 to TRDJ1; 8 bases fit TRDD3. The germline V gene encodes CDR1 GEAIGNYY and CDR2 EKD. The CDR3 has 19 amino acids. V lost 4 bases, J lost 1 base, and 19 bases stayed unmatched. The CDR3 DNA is TGTGCCTGTGATACCCTAACTAATGGGGGATCCTTCCCCACCGATAAACTCATCTTT. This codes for CACDTLTNGGSFPTDKLIF.

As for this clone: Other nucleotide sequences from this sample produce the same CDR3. The CDR3 loop reads CACDTVTGGGYAGDKLIF. The DNA for the CDR3 is TGTGCCTGTGACACCGTAACGGGTGGGGGATACGCGGGAGATAAACTCATCTTT. The gene calls are TRDV2 and TRDJ1; 11 bases fit TRDD3. J lost 5 bases, V lost 0 bases, and 13 bases had no gene match. Germline V lookup: CDR1 GEAIGNYY, CDR2 EKD. The CDR3 is 18 amino acids.

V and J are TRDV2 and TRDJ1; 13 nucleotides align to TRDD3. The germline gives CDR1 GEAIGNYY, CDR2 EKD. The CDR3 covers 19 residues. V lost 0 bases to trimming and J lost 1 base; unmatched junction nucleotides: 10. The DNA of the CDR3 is TGTGCCTGTGACACCGTTTCAACTGGGGGATACGGAACCACCGATAAACTCATCTTT. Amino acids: CACDTVSTGGYGTTDKLIF.

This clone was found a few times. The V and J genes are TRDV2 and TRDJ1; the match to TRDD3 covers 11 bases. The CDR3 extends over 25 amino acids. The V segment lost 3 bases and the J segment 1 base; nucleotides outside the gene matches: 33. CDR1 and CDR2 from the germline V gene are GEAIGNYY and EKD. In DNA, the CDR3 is TGTGCCTGTGACGCCCTTAGCGATCGGCATAAAGATGGGGGATACGACAGTCGGTTCACCGATAAACTCATCTTT. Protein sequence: CACDALSDRHKDGGYDSRFTDKLIF.

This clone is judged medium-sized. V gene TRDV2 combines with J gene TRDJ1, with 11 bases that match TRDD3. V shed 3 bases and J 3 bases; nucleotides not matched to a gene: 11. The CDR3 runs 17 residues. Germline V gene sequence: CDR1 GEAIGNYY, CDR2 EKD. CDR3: CACDPLRTGGYPDKLIF. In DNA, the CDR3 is TGTGCCTGTGACCCGCTTCGTACTGGGGGATATCCCGATAAACTCATCTTT.

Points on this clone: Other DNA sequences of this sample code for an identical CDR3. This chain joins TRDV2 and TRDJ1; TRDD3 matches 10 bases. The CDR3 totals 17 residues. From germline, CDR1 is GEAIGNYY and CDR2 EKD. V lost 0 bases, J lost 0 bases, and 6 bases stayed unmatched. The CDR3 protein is CACDTVGGYDYTDKLIF. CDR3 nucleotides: TGTGCCTGTGACACCGTAGGGGGATACGATTACACCGATAAACTCATCTTT.

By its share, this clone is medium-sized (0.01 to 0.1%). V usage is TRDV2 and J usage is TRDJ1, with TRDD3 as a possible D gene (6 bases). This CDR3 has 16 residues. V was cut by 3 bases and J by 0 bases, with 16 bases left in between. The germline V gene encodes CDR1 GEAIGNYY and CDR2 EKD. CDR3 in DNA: TGTGCCTGTGACCCCGTGGGGGGCCTGTACACCGATAAACTCATCTTT. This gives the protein CACDPVGGLYTDKLIF.